One and the same sample provided the 26 T cell receptor beta chains below, sequenced in a study of T cells in localized non-small cell lung cancer. Libraries were prepared by immunoSEQ multiplex PCR; TCRdb keeps only in-frame clonotypes and omits some of them. The sample records fewer than 40,000 clones, approximately 90% being singletons. The sample in question was peripheral blood, obtained before any cancer treatment. The receptors shown here come from a male donor at least 60 years old with stage III lung adenocarcinoma.

The rearrangement uses TRBV27 and TRBJ2-7; weak D call: TRBD1 (7 bases). Germline V gene data show CDR1 as MNHEY and CDR2 as SMNVEV (reference sequence). CDR3 length equals 15 residues. The V end lost 3 bases, the J end lost 1 base, and 13 bases lay between the germline ends. CDR3: CASSFGQGGSYEQYF. CDR3 DNA: TGTGCCAGCAGTTTTGGTCAGGGGGGATCCTACGAGCAGTACTTC.

The chain joins TRBV5-6 to TRBJ2-7; unclear D gene. Germline CDR1 reads SGHDT; CDR2 reads YYEEEE. CDR3 length: 12 residues. Trimming pared 1 base from V and 4 bases from J, leaving 6 bases between. CDR3 in DNA: TGTGCCAGCAGCTTGCGAGGATACGAGCAGTACTTC. Protein product: CASSLRGYEQYF.

This rearrangement joins TRBV2 to TRBJ2-3; TRBD2 matches 8 bases. Per the germline V gene, CDR1 is SNHLY and CDR2 is FYNNEI. The junction had 15 bases not matched to a gene; V was cut back by 8 bases and J by 2 bases. The length of the CDR3 is 17 residues. CDR3 sequence: CASPSLRGGLVTDTQYF. The CDR3 DNA follows: TGTGCCAGCCCCTCCCTCCGCGGGGGGTTGGTCACAGATACGCAGTATTTT. The full variable domain, with the rest looked up from reference TRBV2 and TRBJ2-3, is EPEVTQTPSHQVTQMGQEVILRCVPISNHLYFYWYRQILGQKVEFLVSFYNNEISEKSEIFDDQFSVERPDGSNFTLKIRSTKLEDSAMYFCASPSLRGGLVTDTQYFGPGTRLTVL.

The chain recombines TRBV5-1 with TRBJ2-5; a possible D gene is TRBD2 (6 bases). Germline V CDR1 and CDR2: SGHRS, YFSETQ. V was shortened by 0 bases and J by 10 bases, with 19 bases between the two germline ends. The length of the CDR3 is 15 residues. CDR3 region: CASSLGVELATLQYF. CDR3 nucleotide sequence: TGCGCCAGCAGCTTGGGGGTCGAACTAGCTACCCTCCAGTACTTC.

The V gene is TRBV19, the J gene TRBJ1-1; maybe TRBD1 (5 bases). Germline V gene data show CDR1 as LNHDA and CDR2 as SQIVND (reference sequence). Trimming removed 6 bases from V and 6 bases from J, with 23 bases in between. The CDR3 extends over 16 amino acids. The CDR3 loop reads CASRTGTSPLWAEAFF. The CDR3 DNA sequence: TGTGCCAGTAGAACCGGGACCTCTCCCCTTTGGGCTGAAGCTTTCTTT.

The rearrangement joins TRBV6-1 to TRBJ1-2; D is uncertain. CDR1 is MNHNS, CDR2 SASEGT, per germline. This CDR3 spans 13 amino acids. With 3 bases removed from V and 4 bases from J, the gap between germline ends came to 9 bases. The CDR3 spells CASSEDLPYGYTF. The CDR3, as DNA: TGTGCCAGCAGTGAGGACCTTCCCTATGGCTACACCTTC.

The chain has TRBV28 and TRBJ1-2; 7 nucleotides match TRBD1. CDR1 and CDR2 from the germline V gene are MDHEN and SYDVKM. The CDR3 has 14 residues. V dropped 7 bases and J dropped 3; count of bases not matched to a gene: 8. The CDR3 loop reads CASTLTDRYYGYTF. The CDR3 DNA reads TGTGCCAGCACTCTTACGGACAGGTACTATGGCTACACCTTC.

The CDR3 region has the DNA TGCGCCAGCAGCCAACCGGGACTAGCGGCGAGTAGCGAGCAGTACTTC. This sequence encodes CASSQPGLAASSEQYF. V usage is TRBV4-1 and J usage is TRBJ2-7, with 11 bases aligning to TRBD2. The V gene's germline CDR1 is MGHRA and CDR2 YSYEKL. This CDR3 has 16 residues. The V and J ends lost 2 bases and 6 bases, in that order; junction bases with no gene match: 9.

This clone was detected only a few times. V is TRBV7-9 and J is TRBJ2-1; 12 positions match TRBD2. The CDR3 is 14 amino acids. Germline V CDR1 and CDR2: SEHNR, FQNEAQ (reference sequence). V lost 8 bases to trimming and J lost 4 bases; unmatched junction nucleotides: 3. CDR3 sequence reads: CASSGLAGYNEQFF. In nucleotides, the CDR3 is TGTGCCAGCTCAGGACTAGCGGGATACAATGAGCAGTTCTTC.

V usage is TRBV28 and J usage is TRBJ1-1, with D uncertain. This CDR3 comprises 12 residues. Trimming took off 2 bases at V and 4 bases at J, with 5 bases between the two ends. Germline CDR1 and CDR2: MDHEN and SYDVKM. CDR3 sequence reads: CASSLSFTEAFF. The CDR3, as DNA: TGTGCCAGCAGTTTAAGTTTCACTGAAGCTTTCTTT.

The V call is TRBV5-1, the J call TRBJ2-3; 8 nucleotides match TRBD2. Germline V gene lookup returns CDR1 SGHRS and CDR2 YFSETQ. J lost 7 bases, V lost 4 bases, and 17 bases had no gene match. This CDR3 region has 17 residues. The CDR3 region has the DNA TGCGCCAGCAGCCCCGGGGAGGCTAGCGGGTCCCGGAATACGCAGTATTTT. Residues: CASSPGEASGSRNTQYF.

The rearrangement joins TRBV9 to TRBJ2-5; no firm D call. CDR1 and CDR2 from the germline V gene are SGDLS and YYNGEE. The ends were cut back, 2 bases at V and 1 base at J, with 9 bases in the middle. The CDR3 runs 14 residues. The CDR3 loop reads CASSVEASQETQYF. Written as DNA, the CDR3 is TGTGCCAGCAGCGTTGAGGCTAGCCAAGAGACCCAGTACTTC.

CDR3 sequence (DNA): TGCGCCAGCAGCTTGGAGGCCACAGAGAGAGATACGCAGTATTTT. Protein sequence: CASSLEATERDTQYF. V is TRBV5-1 and J is TRBJ2-3; D is undetermined. V was trimmed by 0 bases and J by 5 bases, leaving 13 bases between them. Looked up from germline, CDR1 is SGHRS and CDR2 is YFSETQ. The CDR3 is 15 residues long.

The genes are TRBV5-1 and TRBJ2-5; no clear D gene. Trimming took 6 bases from V and 1 from J, leaving 10 bases between them. The CDR3 has 13 residues. CDR1 and CDR2 (germline): SGHRS, YFSETQ. DNA for the CDR3: TGCGCCAGCACTCAGCCGAGCCAAGAGACCCAGTACTTC. Translated, it gives CASTQPSQETQYF.

The chain recombines TRBV28 with TRBJ1-2, with D uncertain. The V end lost 3 bases, the J end lost 8 bases, and 16 bases lay between the germline ends. Germline V gene sequence: CDR1 MDHEN, CDR2 SYDVKM. CDR3 length: 14 residues. The chain's CDR3 is CASSFPGPKGGYTF. DNA for the CDR3: TGTGCCAGCAGTTTCCCTGGACCTAAGGGCGGCTACACCTTC.

V and J are TRBV5-1 and TRBJ1-3, with D hard to call. CDR1 SGHRS and CDR2 YFSETQ come from the germline V gene. V was shortened by 2 bases and J by 0 bases, with 12 bases between the two germline ends. The CDR3 totals 16 residues. The CDR3 region is CASSFFSDHSGNTIYF. CDR3 nucleotide sequence: TGCGCCAGCAGCTTTTTTTCAGACCACTCTGGAAACACCATATATTTT.

Remarks on this clone: Mismatch with germline at one junction end may stem from a read error. The sample has other DNA sequences that encode this CDR3 too. This chain uses TRBV6-1 with TRBJ2-3; D might be TRBD1 (5 bases). This CDR3 region has 12 residues. Germline CDR1 MNHNS, CDR2 SASEGT. CDR3 amino acids: CATAQGTDTQYF. In DNA form, the CDR3 reads TGCGCCACCGCGCAGGGAACAGATACGCAGTATTTT.

This chain connects TRBV7-3 to TRBJ2-3, with 10 nucleotides matching TRBD1. The trim removed 6 bases at V and 3 bases at J, leaving 3 bases unmatched. Germline CDR1 reads SGHTA; CDR2 reads FQGTGA. The CDR3 is made up of 14 amino acids. The CDR3 region has the DNA TGTGCCAGCAGGACGGGACAGGGGACAGATACGCAGTATTTT. It translates to CASRTGQGTDTQYF.

The chain links TRBV23-1 to TRBJ1-1; 7 nucleotides align to TRBD1. TRBV23-1 is given ORF status, its function remaining uncertain. The CDR3 length is 14 residues. J gave up 5 bases and V 3 bases, and 6 bases lay outside the gene matches. The CDR3 coding sequence is TGCGCCAGCAGTCAGGAGACAGGGCGGACTGAAGCTTTCTTT. It yields the protein CASSQETGRTEAFF.

The chain couples TRBV6-4 to TRBJ2-7; the match to TRBD2 covers 14 bases. Germline values: CDR1 MRHNA, CDR2 SNTAGT. V shed 6 bases, J shed 7 bases, and the junction held 8 bases outside the gene matches. CDR3 size: 15 residues. The CDR3 is CASSPTSGGAEEQYF. In nucleotides, the CDR3 is TGTGCCAGCAGCCCGACTAGCGGGGGGGCTGAAGAGCAGTACTTC.

The V gene is TRBV7-8, the J gene TRBJ1-3, with D perhaps matching TRBD1 (6 bases). Per germline, CDR1 SGHVS and CDR2 FQNEAQ. The V end was cut by 8 bases, the J end by 0 bases, with 17 bases between. This CDR3 has 16 residues. The chain's CDR3 is CASQPGTTDSGNTIYF. The DNA of the CDR3 is TGTGCCAGCCAGCCAGGGACAACCGACTCTGGAAACACCATATATTTT.

The sample holds one count of this clone. The chain recombines TRBV4-2 with TRBJ1-5, with TRBD1 as a possible D gene (6 bases). The CDR3 extends over 16 amino acids. The germline V gene has CDR1 LGHNA and CDR2 YNFKEQ. Trimming removed 5 bases at V and 2 bases at J, with 16 bases between. The CDR3 reads CASSSGGARGNQPQHF. Written as DNA, the CDR3 is TGTGCCAGCAGCTCCGGGGGGGCGAGAGGCAATCAGCCCCAGCATTTT.

V is TRBV27 and J is TRBJ1-1; the D is unclear. The CDR3 is 15 amino acids. Germline lookup yields CDR1 MNHEY and CDR2 SMNVEV (reference sequence). Trimming took off 5 bases at V and 2 bases at J, with 15 bases between the two ends. Here the CDR3 reads CASSPRYGVNTEAFF. The CDR3 bases are TGTGCCAGCAGTCCCCGTTACGGGGTCAACACTGAAGCTTTCTTT.

The chain combines TRBV4-2 with TRBJ2-2; D not certain. Germline CDR1 is LGHNA and CDR2 is YNFKEQ. The CDR3 is 17 amino acids. V lost 1 base to trimming and J lost 0 bases, with 12 bases between them. CDR3 in amino acids: CASSQAPAVANTGELFF. The CDR3 DNA reads TGTGCCAGCAGCCAAGCTCCAGCCGTAGCGAACACCGGGGAGCTGTTTTTT.

This clone has just one count. The J gene is TRBJ1-1, the V gene TRBV11-2; TRBD1 is a possible D gene (6 bases). Germline V gene data show CDR1 as SGHAT and CDR2 as FQNNGV. The CDR3 totals 14 residues. Between the trimmed V and J ends, which lost 5 bases and 5 bases, there was a span of 15 bases. In nucleotides, the CDR3 is TGTGCCAGCAGCCGCACCGGGGGCGAGACTGAAGCTTTCTTT. It translates to CASSRTGGETEAFF.

The rearrangement links TRBV5-6 to TRBJ1-2; D may be TRBD1 (6 bases). Trimming pared 4 bases from V and 8 bases from J, leaving 15 bases between. There are 13 residues in the CDR3. Germline V gene sequence: CDR1 SGHDT, CDR2 YYEEEE. The CDR3 coding sequence is TGTGCCAGCAGCGAGGCAGGGGATTTGGGCTACACCTTC. It yields the protein CASSEAGDLGYTF.